Sequencing of this TCR beta chain was carried out in a study of PD-L1 blockade in urothelial cancer. This CDR3 spans 16 amino acids. Germline CDR1 reads MDHEN; CDR2 reads SYDVKM. V lost 5 bases to trimming and J lost 5 bases; unmatched junction nucleotides: 5. TCRdb keeps only in-frame clones here, not all; method: immunoSEQ multiplex PCR. The table shows 55,000 to 70,000 clones, with more than 65% occurring only once. This clonotype was sampled from a man between 70 and 80 years old with urothelial cancer. The sample here was PBMCs, taken around atezolizumab (anti-PD-L1) treatment. The rearrangement joins TRBV28 to TRBJ2-1; 14 bases match TRBD2. DNA for the CDR3: TGTGCCAGCAGTCGGCCGGGACTAGCGGGAGACAATGAGCAGTTCTTC. This sequence encodes CASSRPGLAGDNEQFF.